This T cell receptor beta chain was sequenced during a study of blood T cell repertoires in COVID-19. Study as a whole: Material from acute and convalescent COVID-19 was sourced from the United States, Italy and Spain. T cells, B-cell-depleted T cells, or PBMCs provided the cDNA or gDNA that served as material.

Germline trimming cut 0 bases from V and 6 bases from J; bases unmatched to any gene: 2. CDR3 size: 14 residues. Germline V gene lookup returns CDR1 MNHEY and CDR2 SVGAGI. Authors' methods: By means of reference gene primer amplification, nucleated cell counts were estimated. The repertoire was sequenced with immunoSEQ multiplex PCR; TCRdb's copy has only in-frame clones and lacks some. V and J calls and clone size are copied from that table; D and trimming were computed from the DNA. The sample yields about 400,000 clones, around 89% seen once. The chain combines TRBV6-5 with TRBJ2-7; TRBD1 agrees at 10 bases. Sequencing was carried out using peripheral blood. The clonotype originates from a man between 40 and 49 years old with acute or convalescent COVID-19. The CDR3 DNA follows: TGTGCCAGCAGTTACTCGACAGGGGGCTCCGAGCAGTACTTC. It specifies CASSYSTGGSEQYF.